The clone carrying this T cell receptor (beta chain) qualifies as medium-sized (0.01 to 0.1%). The immunoSEQ assay was v3. The method was immunoSEQ multiplex PCR; TCRdb's version includes in-frame clones alone and lacks a portion of them. This sample yields about 26,000 clones, of which about 63% are seen a single time; 15% to 20% belongs to the top ten. These data are taken from a study of TIL therapy for anti-PD-1-resistant metastatic lung cancer. Described time point: pre-treatment sample, taken before nivolumab and TIL therapy. The tumor samples were excised metastases, mostly pleural nodules or supraclavicular lymph nodes. Enrollment ran from October 2017 to early 2020. With V trimmed by 3 bases and J by 5 bases, 6 bases remained unmatched. This CDR3 region has 15 residues. The V gene's germline CDR1 is SGHAT and CDR2 FQNNGV.

The TCR was taken from a woman between 30 and 80 years old with non-small cell lung cancer. The chain combines TRBV11-2 with TRBJ2-3, with 9 bases lining up with TRBD1. Material: tumor tissue, obtained at baseline. The CDR3 DNA reads as TGTGCCAGCAGCTTCCTACCGGGACAGGGAGATACGCAGTATTTT. Its translation: CASSFLPGQGDTQYF. The whole variable domain, remainder taken from reference TRBV11-2 and TRBJ2-3, is EAGVAQSPRYKIIEKRQSVAFWCNPISGHATLYWYQQILGQGPKLLIQFQNNGVVDDSQLPKDRFSAERLKGVDSTLKIQPAKLEDSAVYLCASSFLPGQGDTQYFGPGTRLTVL.